The source of this TCR beta chain is a study of T cell responses to AZD1222 COVID-19 vaccine. Using immunoSEQ multiplex PCR, the repertoire was profiled, and TCRdb retains in-frame clones only, with some absent. The table includes about 77,000 clones, more than 85% detected once. This clone was recorded once. Its specificity is not known. Germline CDR1 reads SSHAT; CDR2 reads FNYEAQ (reference sequence). The CDR3 length is 16 residues. Germline trimming cut 0 bases from V and 6 bases from J; bases unmatched to any gene: 7. Findings of the study overall: Repertoires were obtained solely post-peak T cell response.

The sequencing used peripheral blood, collected 28 days after the second AZD1222 dose. The V call is TRBV7-7, the J call TRBJ2-2, with 7 positions matching TRBD1. This receptor was identified in an adult who received the AZD1222 COVID-19 vaccine. CDR3: CASSLAPGQTPGELFF. The CDR3 nucleotides are TGTGCCAGCAGCTTAGCCCCGGGACAGACGCCCGGGGAGCTGTTTTTT.